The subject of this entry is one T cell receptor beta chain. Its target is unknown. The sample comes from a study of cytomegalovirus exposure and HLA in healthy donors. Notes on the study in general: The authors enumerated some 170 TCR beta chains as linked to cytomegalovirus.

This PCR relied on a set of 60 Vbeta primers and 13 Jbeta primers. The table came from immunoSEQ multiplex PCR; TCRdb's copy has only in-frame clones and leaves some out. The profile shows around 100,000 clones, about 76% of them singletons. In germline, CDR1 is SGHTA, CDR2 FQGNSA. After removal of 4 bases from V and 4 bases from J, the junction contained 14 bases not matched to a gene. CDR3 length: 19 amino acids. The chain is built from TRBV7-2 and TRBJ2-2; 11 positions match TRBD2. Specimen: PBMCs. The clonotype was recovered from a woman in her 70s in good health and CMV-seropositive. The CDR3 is CASSWSTSGRRVGTGELFF. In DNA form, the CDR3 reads TGTGCCAGCAGCTGGAGTACTAGCGGGAGAAGGGTGGGCACCGGGGAGCTGTTTTTT.